The clone carrying this TCR beta chain was seen only a few times. The germline V gene encodes CDR1 MNHEY and CDR2 SVGEGT. V was shortened by 6 bases and J by 3 bases, with 11 bases between the two germline ends. The CDR3 totals 13 residues. The sample belongs to a study of blood T cell repertoires in COVID-19. Looking at the study overall: Nucleic acid was either cDNA or gDNA, and it came from T cells, B-cell-depleted T cells, or PBMCs.

As originally analysed: For nucleated cells, counts were estimated from reference gene primer amplification. Sequencing was performed with immunoSEQ multiplex PCR; in TCRdb, only in-frame clones are kept and a portion is missing. That table furnishes V, J and clone size, whereas the DNA furnished D and trimming. The profile shows about 300,000 clones, around 88% of them singletons. The sequence was obtained from a woman aged 45 to 65 with acute or convalescent COVID-19. The rearrangement uses TRBV6-2 or TRBV6-3 and TRBJ1-1; D possibly corresponds to TRBD1 (6 bases). Sequencing was done on a sample of peripheral blood. The CDR3 loop is CASSNDRHTEAFF. The CDR3 DNA reads TGTGCCAGCAGCAATGACAGGCACACTGAAGCTTTCTTT.